One T cell receptor (beta chain) is described in this entry. As yet, its antigen is unknown. The sample is drawn from a study of CD8+ T cells in alopecia areata. Overall study: Tofacitinib therapy took 6 to 18 months; 6 months off drug came after.

T lymphocytes (CD4+ and CD8+) were sorted from PBMCs. Notes on the study in general: Normal scalp had lower clonality than lesional scalp, with alopecia totalis/universalis lesions showing this most strongly.

The sequencing template was cDNA reverse transcribed from extracted RNA. The assay was immunoSEQ multiplex PCR, and TCRdb's table has in-frame clones only and misses some. The table has roughly 150,000 clones, about 60% seen once. This receptor was identified in a human donor with alopecia areata. Sequencing used CD4+ T cells sorted from blood, obtained at week 0.

CDR3 nucleotides: TGTGCCTGGAGGTCAGGGCTGGGGACCCAGTACTTC. It yields the protein CAWRSGLGTQYF. V and J are TRBV30 and TRBJ2-5, with a possible D match to TRBD1 (5 bases). CDR3 length: 12 amino acids. Germline CDR1 reads GTSNPN; CDR2 reads SVGIG (reference sequence). V was trimmed by 3 bases and J by 7 bases, leaving 12 bases between them. Using reference TRBV30 and TRBJ2-5 for the parts outside the CDR3, the full variable domain is SQTIHQWPATLVQPVGSPLSLECTVEGTSNPNLYWYRQAAGRGLQLLFYSVGIGQISSEVPQNLSASRPQDRQFILSSKKLLLSDSGFYLCAWRSGLGTQYFGPGTRLLVL.